One and the same sample provided the 14 T cell receptor beta chains below, sequenced in a study of shared clonotypes between healthy human individuals. Some clones are missing from TCRdb's copy, which holds only in-frame ones; the method was immunoSEQ multiplex PCR. The sample consists of around 2,000,000 clones, around 96% of them appearing once. Naive CD8 cells comprised CD45RO-negative, CCR7-positively selected cells, excluding terminally differentiated effector memory CD45RA+ cells. The sequencing input was naive CD8+ T cells sorted from blood. These receptors all stem from a man aged 18 to 30 in good health.

V gene TRBV10-3 combines with J gene TRBJ2-5; tentatively, D is TRBD2 (5 bases). Looked up from germline, CDR1 is ENHRY and CDR2 is SYGVKD. V dropped 6 bases and J dropped 5 bases, with 13 bases sitting between them. This CDR3 has 13 amino acids. The CDR3 DNA is TGTGCCATCAGGGTGCCGGACTCCGAGACCCAGTACTTC. This gives the protein CAIRVPDSETQYF.

The chain recombines TRBV5-1 with TRBJ2-2; 8 positions agree with TRBD2. V lost 3 bases, J lost 5 bases, and 9 bases stayed unmatched. The CDR3 loop spans 16 amino acids. Germline V gene lookup returns CDR1 SGHRS and CDR2 YFSETQ. As DNA, the CDR3 is TGCGCCAGCAGCTCCCCGGGGGGGGGCGAAACCGGGGAGCTGTTTTTT. It is translated as CASSSPGGGETGELFF.

Points on this clone: This same CDR3 is encoded by further DNA sequences in the sample. This sequence joins TRBV5-4 and TRBJ1-1, with unresolved D. This CDR3 spans 13 amino acids. V lost 4 bases to trimming and J lost 2 bases, with 9 bases between them. Germline CDR1 is SGHNT and CDR2 is YYREEE (reference sequence). In DNA form, the CDR3 reads TGTGCCAGCAGCCTCGGAGGAAACACTGAAGCTTTCTTT. As protein: CASSLGGNTEAFF.

The chain has TRBV27 and TRBJ2-7; possible D gene TRBD2, 5 bases. This CDR3 spans 16 amino acids. Deletions cut 0 bases from V and 6 bases from J, with 18 bases between. From germline, CDR1 is MNHEY and CDR2 SMNVEV (reference sequence). The CDR3 DNA reads TGTGCCAGCAGTTTATCGTTGGGGAGCAAGGTTCGCGAGCAGTACTTC. Residues: CASSLSLGSKVREQYF.

Written as DNA, the CDR3 is TGTGCCAGCAGTTTGGCCAGTAACTATGGCTACACCTTC. This codes for CASSLASNYGYTF. The V gene is TRBV27, the J gene TRBJ1-2; D is undetermined. The V end lost 3 bases, the J end lost 1 base, and 6 bases lay between the germline ends. Germline CDR1 MNHEY, CDR2 SMNVEV (reference sequence). The CDR3 is 13 amino acids.

V is TRBV9 and J is TRBJ1-6; D is unresolved. The CDR3 has 17 residues. V lost 4 bases, J lost 0 bases, and 14 bases lay in between. Germline loops: CDR1 SGDLS, CDR2 YYNGEE. Here the CDR3 reads CASSPWASSSYNSPLHF. The CDR3 nucleotides are TGTGCCAGCAGCCCCTGGGCAAGTAGCTCCTATAATTCACCCCTCCACTTT. Full variable domain (rest looked up from reference TRBV9 and TRBJ1-6): DSGVTQTPKHLITATGQRVTLRCSPRSGDLSVYWYQQSLDQGLQFLIQYYNGEERAKGNILERFSAQQFPDLHSELNLSSLELGDSALYFCASSPWASSSYNSPLHFGNGTRLTVT.

The chain carries TRBV15 and TRBJ1-5; D call uncertain. The germline gives CDR1 LNHNV, CDR2 YYDKDF (reference sequence). This CDR3 contains 15 residues. The V gene lost 0 bases and the J gene lost 6 bases, with 12 bases spanning the gap. The CDR3 loop is CATSRDKVASQPQHF. The CDR3 DNA reads as TGTGCCACCAGCAGAGATAAGGTGGCGTCTCAGCCCCAGCATTTT.

The chain joins TRBV10-1 to TRBJ1-1; no clear D gene. Per germline, CDR1 WNHNN and CDR2 SYGVQD (reference sequence). V was cut by 6 bases and J by 1 base, with 12 bases left in between. This CDR3 is built from 14 residues. In nucleotides, the CDR3 is TGCGCCAGCAGCCAGGACTGGTCGAACACTGAAGCTTTCTTT. Translating gives CASSQDWSNTEAFF.

The V and J genes are TRBV27 and TRBJ2-7; D is unclear. Trimming shortened V by 6 bases and J by 5 bases, and 23 bases separated the two germline ends. The CDR3 covers 16 residues. CDR1 and CDR2 from the germline V gene are MNHEY and SMNVEV (reference sequence). In nucleotides, the CDR3 is TGTGCCAGCAGCCTGGGGTCGGGCGACCCTCTCGACGAGCAGTACTTC. The encoded protein is CASSLGSGDPLDEQYF.

This clone was observed once. Different DNA sequences within this sample yield the same CDR3. The CDR3, as DNA: TGCGCCAGCAGCCAAGTGCGGGGGGGATACGAGCAGTACTTC. Residues: CASSQVRGGYEQYF. The genes are TRBV4-1 and TRBJ2-7; TRBD2 agrees at 9 bases. The CDR3 contains 14 residues. Germline-derived CDR1 and CDR2 are MGHRA and YSYEKL. With V trimmed by 1 base and J by 4 bases, 2 bases remained unmatched.

This chain links TRBV19 with TRBJ1-2; 12 positions agree with TRBD1. With V trimmed by 5 bases and J by 3 bases, 10 bases remained unmatched. CDR3 length: 17 residues. Looked up from germline, CDR1 is LNHDA and CDR2 is SQIVND (reference sequence). The CDR3 nucleotides are TGTGCCAGTAGTTTAATTGGGACAGGGGGCTGGGACTATGGCTACACCTTC. It encodes CASSLIGTGGWDYGYTF.

This chain joins TRBV30 and TRBJ1-1, with TRBD1 as a possible D gene (6 bases). The CDR3 has 12 residues. Germline V gene sequence: CDR1 GTSNPN, CDR2 SVGIG (reference sequence). V shed 2 bases and J shed 8 bases, with 12 bases lying between them. CDR3 nucleotide sequence: TGTGCCTGGAGTCCAGGGGTCGCCGAAGCTTTCTTT. Protein: CAWSPGVAEAFF.

The chain has TRBV6-5 and TRBJ2-2; D gene unclear. V was cut by 3 bases and J by 5 bases, with 13 bases left in between. In germline, CDR1 is MNHEY, CDR2 SVGAGI. The CDR3 spans 15 residues. For the CDR3, the DNA is TGTGCCAGCAGTTATTGGCAGGCCGGGACCGGGGAGCTGTTTTTT. Its protein product is CASSYWQAGTGELFF.

A remark on this clone: In the same sample, other DNA sequences code for this CDR3. J is TRBJ2-2 and V is TRBV6-5, with D unresolved. The CDR3 sequence is 13 residues long. From germline, CDR1 is MNHEY and CDR2 SVGAGI. Trimming stripped 0 bases from V and 6 bases from J, with 5 bases between. Here the CDR3 reads CASSYSSPGELFF. The CDR3 DNA sequence: TGTGCCAGCAGTTACTCGTCACCCGGGGAGCTGTTTTTT.